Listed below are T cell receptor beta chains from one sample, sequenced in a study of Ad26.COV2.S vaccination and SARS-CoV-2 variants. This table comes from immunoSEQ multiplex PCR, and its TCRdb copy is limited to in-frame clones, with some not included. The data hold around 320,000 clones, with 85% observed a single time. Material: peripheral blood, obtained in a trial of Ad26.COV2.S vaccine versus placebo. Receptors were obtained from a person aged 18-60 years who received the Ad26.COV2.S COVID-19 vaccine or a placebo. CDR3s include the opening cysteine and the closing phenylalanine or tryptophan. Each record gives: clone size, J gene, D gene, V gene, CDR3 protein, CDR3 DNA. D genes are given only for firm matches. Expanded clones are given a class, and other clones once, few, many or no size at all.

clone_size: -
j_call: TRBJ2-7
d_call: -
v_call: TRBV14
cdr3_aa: CASSHLTHGAYEQYF
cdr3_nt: TGTGCCAGCAGCCACCTTACACACGGGGCCTACGAGCAGTACTTC

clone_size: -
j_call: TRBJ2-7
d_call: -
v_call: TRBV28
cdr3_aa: CASSLHPPGSYEQYF
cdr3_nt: TGTGCCAGCAGTCTCCACCCGCCAGGATCGTACGAGCAGTACTTC

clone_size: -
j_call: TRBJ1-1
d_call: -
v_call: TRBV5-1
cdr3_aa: CASSLGLGMLGTEAFF
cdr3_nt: TGCGCCAGCAGCTTGGGTCTGGGGATGTTAGGCACTGAAGCTTTCTTT

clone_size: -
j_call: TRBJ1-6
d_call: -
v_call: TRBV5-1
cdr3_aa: CASSLAAGRDTSPLHF
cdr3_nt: TGCGCCAGCAGCTTGGCCGCGGGACGTGATACATCACCCCTCCACTTT

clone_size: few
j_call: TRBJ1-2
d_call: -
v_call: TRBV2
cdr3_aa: CASRQGFYGYTF
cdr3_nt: TGTGCCAGTCGGCAGGGATTCTATGGCTACACCTTC

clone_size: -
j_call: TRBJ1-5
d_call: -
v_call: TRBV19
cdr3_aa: CASSINRVGNQPQHF
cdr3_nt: TGTGCCAGTAGTATAAACAGGGTAGGCAATCAGCCCCAGCATTTT

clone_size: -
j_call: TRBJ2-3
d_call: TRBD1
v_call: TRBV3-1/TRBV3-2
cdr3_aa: CASSLGTGGRSPDTQYF
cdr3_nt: TGTGCCAGCAGCCTCGGGACAGGGGGCAGGAGCCCAGATACGCAGTATTTT

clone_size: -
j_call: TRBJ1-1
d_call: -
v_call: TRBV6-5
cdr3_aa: CASSGQHFGTEAFF
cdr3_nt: TGTGCCAGCAGCGGACAGCACTTTGGCACTGAAGCTTTCTTT

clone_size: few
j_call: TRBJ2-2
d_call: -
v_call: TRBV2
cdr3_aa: CATSGDRITGELFF
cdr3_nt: TGTGCCACCTCGGGGGACAGAATAACCGGGGAGCTGTTTTTT

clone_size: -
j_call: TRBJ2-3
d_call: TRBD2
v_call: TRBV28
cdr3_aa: CALGPRLAGNTDTQYF
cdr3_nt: TGTGCCCTCGGTCCCCGACTAGCGGGAAACACAGATACGCAGTATTTT

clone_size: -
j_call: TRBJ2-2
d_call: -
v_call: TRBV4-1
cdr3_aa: CASSYGGGEYTGELFF
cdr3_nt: TGCGCCAGCAGCTACGGGGGCGGCGAATACACCGGGGAGCTGTTTTTT

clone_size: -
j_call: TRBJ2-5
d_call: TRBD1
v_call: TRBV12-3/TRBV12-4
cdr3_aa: CASRDRGETQYF
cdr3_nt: TGTGCCAGCAGGGACAGGGGAGAGACCCAGTACTTC

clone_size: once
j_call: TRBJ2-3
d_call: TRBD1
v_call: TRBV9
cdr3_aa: CASSADRVAQYF
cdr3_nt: TGTGCCAGCAGCGCAGACAGGGTAGCGCAGTATTTT

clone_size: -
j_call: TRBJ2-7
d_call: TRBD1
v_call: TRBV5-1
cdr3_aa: CASSLERTGGAEQYF
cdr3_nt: TGCGCCAGCAGCTTGGAGCGGACAGGGGGCGCCGAGCAGTACTTC